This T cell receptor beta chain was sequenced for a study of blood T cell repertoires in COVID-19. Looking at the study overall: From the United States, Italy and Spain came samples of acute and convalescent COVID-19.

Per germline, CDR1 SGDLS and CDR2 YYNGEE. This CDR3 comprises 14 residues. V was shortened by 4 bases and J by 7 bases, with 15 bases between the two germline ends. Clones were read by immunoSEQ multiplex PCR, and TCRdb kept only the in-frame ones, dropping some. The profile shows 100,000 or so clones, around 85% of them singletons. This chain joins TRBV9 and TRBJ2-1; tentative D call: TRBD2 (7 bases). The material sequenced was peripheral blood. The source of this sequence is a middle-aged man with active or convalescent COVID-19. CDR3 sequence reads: CASSLGGSGNEQFF. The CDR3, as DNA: TGTGCCAGCAGCCTAGGGGGTAGCGGGAATGAGCAGTTCTTC.